Described below is a single TCR beta chain sequence and its context. The antigen it binds to is not known. One base away there is no much larger clone; base qualities are not given. Participants in the prospective study were aged about 18 to 100 years, lived in approximately 26 United States geographic areas, and enrolled through a virtual design. In the prospective study, cohorts were assigned on the basis of participant-reported clinical history obtained from a screening survey and a study questionnaire. Exposed participants were defined as having been in contact with someone with a PCR-confirmed or clinician-diagnosed COVID-19 case within 2 weeks of study entry. In the prospective study, whole blood, serum and a nasopharyngeal or oropharyngeal swab were collected from each participant by mobile phlebotomists. Over a roughly 2-month period, participants in the prospective study had the option of providing additional blood draws and questionnaires. Before DNA extraction, blood samples from the prospective study were shipped at room temperature or frozen.

CDR1 is given as MGHDK and CDR2 as SYGVNS, both from the germline V gene. Trimming leaves V shorter by 1 base and J shorter by 5 bases, with the junction holding 2 bases beyond the gene matches. Reading from cysteine to phenylalanine, the CDR3 counts 14 amino acids. Left in the record is the CDR3 DNA by itself, 42 bases read in frame from the first base. The record originates from a study of blood T cell repertoires in COVID-19 (TCRdb year 2020). With respect to the entire study: Collaborator samples came from the United States, Italy and Spain and covered acute and convalescent phases of COVID-19. The prospective study material was composed of cDNA or gDNA derived from T cells, B-cell-depleted T cells, or PBMCs. The dataset comprised deeply sampled blood TCRbeta repertoires from subjects exposed to, actively infected with, or recovered from COVID-19. The repertoires were released in a freely available public database intended as a resource for research on the immune response to SARS-CoV-2. Samples were obtained from the ongoing ImmuneRACE study (first 160 participants) and from some 1,200 subjects provided by 6 global collaborators. Where HLA class I and class II types were available, the types were taken from metadata supplied by the sample provider, not from assay-based typing. Nearly every sample came with metadata listing a de-identified subject ID, COVID-19 status, age in years and sex.

TCRbeta CDR3 regions were amplified from genomic DNA using the immunoSEQ Assay, a bias-controlled multiplex PCR. The authors' analysis ran thus. The number of nucleated cells in each sample was estimated from the amplification of reference gene primers within the assay. To quantify the absolute abundance of each unique TCRbeta CDR3 rearrangement, sequence reads were collapsed and filtered. For each sample, productive Simpson clonality was calculated by taking the square root of Simpson's diversity index across productive rearrangements. The clones in this table, taken by TCRdb from immuneACCESS, are in-frame only. Not every clone is retained; where verified, under half of the shortfall comes from an unresolved V gene, and the cause of the rest is unknown. The V and J calls and clone size were taken over from that table, and D and trimming were inferred from the DNA. The sample table records about 150,000 clones; 87% of these occur just once. 4% of the sample belongs to the ten largest clones.

The investigation overall reported the following: The quantity of clinical and demographic metadata differed by source and by participant and was supplied without curation.

The sequencing input was PBMCs or T cells enriched from blood (not recorded which). Recombination joined TRBV25-1 with TRBJ2-1; 7 central bases correspond to TRBD1. The source is a woman in her 40s who had been exposed to COVID-19. The nucleotide sequence is TGTGCCAGCAGTGAATGGACAGGCCACAATGAGCAGTTCTTC. This translates into CASSEWTGHNEQFF.